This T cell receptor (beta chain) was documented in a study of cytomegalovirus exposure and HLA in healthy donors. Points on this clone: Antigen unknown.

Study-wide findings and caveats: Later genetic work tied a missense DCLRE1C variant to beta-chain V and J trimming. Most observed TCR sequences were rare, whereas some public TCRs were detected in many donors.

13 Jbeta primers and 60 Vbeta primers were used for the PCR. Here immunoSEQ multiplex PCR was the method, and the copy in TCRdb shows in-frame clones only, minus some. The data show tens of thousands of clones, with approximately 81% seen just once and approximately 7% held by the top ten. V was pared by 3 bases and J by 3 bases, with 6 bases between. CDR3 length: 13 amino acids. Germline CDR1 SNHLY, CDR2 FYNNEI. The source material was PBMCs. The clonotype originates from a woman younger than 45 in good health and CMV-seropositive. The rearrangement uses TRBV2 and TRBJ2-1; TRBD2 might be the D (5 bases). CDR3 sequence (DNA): TGTGCCAGCAGTGAGGACTTCTACAATGAGCAGTTCTTC. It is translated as CASSEDFYNEQFF. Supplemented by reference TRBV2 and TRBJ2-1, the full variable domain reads EPEVTQTPSHQVTQMGQEVILRCVPISNHLYFYWYRQILGQKVEFLVSFYNNEISEKSEIFDDQFSVERPDGSNFTLKIRSTKLEDSAMYFCASSEDFYNEQFFGPGTRLTVL.